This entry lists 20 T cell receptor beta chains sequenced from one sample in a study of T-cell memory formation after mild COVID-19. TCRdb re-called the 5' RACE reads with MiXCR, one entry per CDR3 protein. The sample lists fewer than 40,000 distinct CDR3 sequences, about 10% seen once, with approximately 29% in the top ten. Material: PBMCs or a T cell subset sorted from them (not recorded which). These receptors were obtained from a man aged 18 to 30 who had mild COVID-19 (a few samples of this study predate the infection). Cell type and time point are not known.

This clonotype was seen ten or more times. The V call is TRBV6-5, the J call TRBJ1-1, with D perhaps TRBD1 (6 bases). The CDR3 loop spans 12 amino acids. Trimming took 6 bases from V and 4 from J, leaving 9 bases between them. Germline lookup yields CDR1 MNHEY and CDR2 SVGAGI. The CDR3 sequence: CASRRGATEAFF. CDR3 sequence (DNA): TGTGCCAGCAGAAGGGGGGCCACTGAAGCTTTCTTT.

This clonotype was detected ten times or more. The CDR3 DNA is TGTGCCAGCACCACAAGGGCGGGAGGGGATACGCAGTATTTT. Encoded protein: CASTTRAGGDTQYF. The genes are TRBV12-3 or TRBV12-4 and TRBJ2-3; TRBD2 agrees at 9 bases. V was pared by 7 bases and J by 6 bases, with 8 bases of the junction left unmatched. CDR3 size: 14 residues.

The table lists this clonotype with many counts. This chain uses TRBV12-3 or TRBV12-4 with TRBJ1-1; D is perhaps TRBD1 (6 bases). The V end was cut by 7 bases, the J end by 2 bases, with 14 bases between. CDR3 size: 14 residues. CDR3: CASNLQGLNTEAFF. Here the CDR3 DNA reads TGTGCCAGCAACCTACAGGGTTTAAACACTGAAGCTTTCTTT.

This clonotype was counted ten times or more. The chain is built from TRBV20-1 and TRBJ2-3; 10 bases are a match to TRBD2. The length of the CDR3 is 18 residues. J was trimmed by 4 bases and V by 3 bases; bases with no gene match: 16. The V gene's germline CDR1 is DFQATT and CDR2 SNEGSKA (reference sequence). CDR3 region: CSARVAQRGGQSADTQYF. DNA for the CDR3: TGCAGTGCTAGGGTTGCCCAGCGGGGGGGCCAGTCTGCAGATACGCAGTATTTT.

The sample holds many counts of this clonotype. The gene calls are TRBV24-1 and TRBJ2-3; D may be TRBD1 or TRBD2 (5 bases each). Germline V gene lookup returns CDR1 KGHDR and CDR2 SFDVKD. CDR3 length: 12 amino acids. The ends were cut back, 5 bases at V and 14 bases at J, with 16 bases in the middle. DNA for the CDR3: TGTGCCACCAGTGCCCGGGGCGACGGTTCGTATTTT. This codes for CATSARGDGSYF.

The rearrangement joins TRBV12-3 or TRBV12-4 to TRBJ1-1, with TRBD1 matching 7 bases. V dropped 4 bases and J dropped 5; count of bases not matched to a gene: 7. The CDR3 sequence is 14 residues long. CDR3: CASSSTGWGTEAFF. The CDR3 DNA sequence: TGTGCCAGCAGTTCGACAGGGTGGGGGACTGAAGCTTTCTTT.

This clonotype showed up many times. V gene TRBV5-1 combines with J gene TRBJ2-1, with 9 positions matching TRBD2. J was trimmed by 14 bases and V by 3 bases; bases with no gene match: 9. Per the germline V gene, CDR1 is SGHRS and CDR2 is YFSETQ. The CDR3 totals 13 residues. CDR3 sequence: CASSSGQRGGEFF. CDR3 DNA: TGCGCCAGCAGCTCAGGCCAGCGCGGGGGGGAGTTCTTC. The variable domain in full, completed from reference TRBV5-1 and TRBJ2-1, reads KAGVTQTPRYLIKTRGQQVTLSCSPISGHRSVSWYQQTPGQGLQFLFEYFSETQRNKGNFPGRFSGRQFSNSRSEMNVSTLELGDSALYLCASSSGQRGGEFFGPGTRLTVL.

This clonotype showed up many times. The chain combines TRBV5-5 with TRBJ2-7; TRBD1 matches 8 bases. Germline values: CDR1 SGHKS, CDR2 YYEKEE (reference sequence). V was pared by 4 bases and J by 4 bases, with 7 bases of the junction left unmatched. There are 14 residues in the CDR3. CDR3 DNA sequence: TGTGCCAGCAGCCGGGGGCAGGGGGCTTACGAGCAGTACTTC. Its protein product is CASSRGQGAYEQYF.

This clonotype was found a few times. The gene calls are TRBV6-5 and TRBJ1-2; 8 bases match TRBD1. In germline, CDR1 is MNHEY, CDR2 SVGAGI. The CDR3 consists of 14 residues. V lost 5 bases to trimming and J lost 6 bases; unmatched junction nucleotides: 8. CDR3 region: CASSLGQGLDGYTF. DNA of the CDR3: TGTGCCAGCAGTCTAGGACAGGGTTTAGATGGCTACACCTTC.

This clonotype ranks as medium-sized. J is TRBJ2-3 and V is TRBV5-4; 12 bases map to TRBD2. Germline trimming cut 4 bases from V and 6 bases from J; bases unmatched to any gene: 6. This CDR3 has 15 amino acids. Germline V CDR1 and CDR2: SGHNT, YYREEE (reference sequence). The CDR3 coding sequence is TGTGCCAGCAGCAGACGGACTAGCGGGGAGGATACGCAGTATTTT. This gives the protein CASSRRTSGEDTQYF.

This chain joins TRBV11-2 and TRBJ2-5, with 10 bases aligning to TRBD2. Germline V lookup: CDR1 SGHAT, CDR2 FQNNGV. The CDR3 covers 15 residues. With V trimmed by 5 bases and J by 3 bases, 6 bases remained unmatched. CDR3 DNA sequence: TGTGCCAGCAGCCCGATTAGCGGGGGGAAAGAGACCCAGTACTTC. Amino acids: CASSPISGGKETQYF.

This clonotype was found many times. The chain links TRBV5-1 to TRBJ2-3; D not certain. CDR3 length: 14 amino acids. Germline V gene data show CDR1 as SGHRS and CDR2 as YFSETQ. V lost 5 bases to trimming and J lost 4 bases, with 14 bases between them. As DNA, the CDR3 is TGCGCCAGCAGGAGTCGTAGCCCCCCAGATACGCAGTATTTT. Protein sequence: CASRSRSPPDTQYF.

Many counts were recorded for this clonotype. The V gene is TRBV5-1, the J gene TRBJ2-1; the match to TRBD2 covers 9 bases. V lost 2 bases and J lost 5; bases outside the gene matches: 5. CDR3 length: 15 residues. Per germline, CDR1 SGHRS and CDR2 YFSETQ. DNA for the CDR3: TGCGCCAGCAGCTTCGGCGGGGGGGCCCACAATGAGCAGTTCTTC. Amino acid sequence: CASSFGGGAHNEQFF.

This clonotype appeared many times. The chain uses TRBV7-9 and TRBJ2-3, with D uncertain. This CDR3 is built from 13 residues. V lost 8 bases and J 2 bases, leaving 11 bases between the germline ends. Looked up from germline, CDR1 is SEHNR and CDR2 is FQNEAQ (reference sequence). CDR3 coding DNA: TGTGCCAGCCAAGTGGGTCCCACAGATACGCAGTATTTT. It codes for CASQVGPTDTQYF.

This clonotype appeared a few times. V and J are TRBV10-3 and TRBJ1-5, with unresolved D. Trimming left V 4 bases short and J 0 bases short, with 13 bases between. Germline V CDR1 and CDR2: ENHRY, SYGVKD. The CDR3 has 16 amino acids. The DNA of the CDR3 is TGTGCCATCAGTGCTCAGGCTGCGTATAGCAATCAGCCCCAGCATTTT. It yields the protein CAISAQAAYSNQPQHF.

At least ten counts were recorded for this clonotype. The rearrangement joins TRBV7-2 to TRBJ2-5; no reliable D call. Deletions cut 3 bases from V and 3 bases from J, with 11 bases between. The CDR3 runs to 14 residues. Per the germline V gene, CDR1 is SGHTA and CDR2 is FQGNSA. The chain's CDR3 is CASSFRKPEETQYF. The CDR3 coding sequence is TGTGCCAGCAGCTTTAGGAAGCCTGAAGAGACCCAGTACTTC.

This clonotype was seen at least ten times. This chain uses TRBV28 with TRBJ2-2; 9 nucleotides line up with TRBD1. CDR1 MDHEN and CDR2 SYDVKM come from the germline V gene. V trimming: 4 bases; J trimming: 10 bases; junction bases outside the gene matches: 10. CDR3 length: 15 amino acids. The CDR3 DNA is TGTGCCAGCAGTTCCCCGGGACAGGGTTTAATGGAGCTGTTTTTT. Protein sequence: CASSSPGQGLMELFF.

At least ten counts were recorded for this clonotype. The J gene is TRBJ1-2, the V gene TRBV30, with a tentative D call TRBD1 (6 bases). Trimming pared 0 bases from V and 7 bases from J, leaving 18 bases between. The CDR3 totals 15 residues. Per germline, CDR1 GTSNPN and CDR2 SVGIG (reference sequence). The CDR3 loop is CAWSVHSRGYGGYTF. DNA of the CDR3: TGTGCCTGGAGTGTACACAGTAGGGGGTACGGTGGCTACACCTTC.

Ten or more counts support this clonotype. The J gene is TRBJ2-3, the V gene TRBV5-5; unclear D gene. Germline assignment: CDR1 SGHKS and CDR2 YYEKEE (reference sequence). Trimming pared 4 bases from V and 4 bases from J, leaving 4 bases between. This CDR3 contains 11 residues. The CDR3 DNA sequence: TGTGCCAGCAGCCTGCCAGATACGCAGTATTTT. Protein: CASSLPDTQYF.

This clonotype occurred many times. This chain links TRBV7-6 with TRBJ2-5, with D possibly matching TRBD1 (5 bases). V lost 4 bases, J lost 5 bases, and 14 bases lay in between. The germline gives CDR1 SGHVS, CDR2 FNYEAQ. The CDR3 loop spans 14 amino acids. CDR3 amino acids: CASSSRPRVETQYF. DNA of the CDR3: TGTGCCAGCAGCTCTCGACCCAGGGTCGAGACCCAGTACTTC.